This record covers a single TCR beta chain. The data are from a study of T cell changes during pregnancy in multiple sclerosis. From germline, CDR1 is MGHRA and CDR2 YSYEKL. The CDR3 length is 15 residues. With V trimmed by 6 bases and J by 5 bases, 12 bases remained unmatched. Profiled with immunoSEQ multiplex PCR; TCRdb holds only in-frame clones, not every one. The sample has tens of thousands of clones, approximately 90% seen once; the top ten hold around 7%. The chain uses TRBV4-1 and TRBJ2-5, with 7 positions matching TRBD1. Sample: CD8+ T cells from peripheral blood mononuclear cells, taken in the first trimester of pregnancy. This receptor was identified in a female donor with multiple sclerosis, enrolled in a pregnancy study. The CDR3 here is CASSPYIGTAETQYF. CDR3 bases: TGCGCCAGCAGTCCCTACATTGGGACAGCCGAGACCCAGTACTTC.